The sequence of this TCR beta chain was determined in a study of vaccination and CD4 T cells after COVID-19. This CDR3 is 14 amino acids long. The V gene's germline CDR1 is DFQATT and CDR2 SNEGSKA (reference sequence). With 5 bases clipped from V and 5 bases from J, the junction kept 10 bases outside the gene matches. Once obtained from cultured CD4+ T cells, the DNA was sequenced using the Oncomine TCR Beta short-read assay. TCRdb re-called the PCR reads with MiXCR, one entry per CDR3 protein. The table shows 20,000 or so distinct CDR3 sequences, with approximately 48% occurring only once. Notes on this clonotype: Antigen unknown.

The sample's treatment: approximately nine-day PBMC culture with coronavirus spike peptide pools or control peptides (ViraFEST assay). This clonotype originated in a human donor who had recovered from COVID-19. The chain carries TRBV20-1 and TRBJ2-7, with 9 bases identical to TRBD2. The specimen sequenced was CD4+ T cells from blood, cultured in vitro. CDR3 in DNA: TGCAGTGCTCCCCCTGCGGGAGGGCAAAACGAGCAGTACTTC. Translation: CSAPPAGGQNEQYF.